These 18 T cell receptor beta chains originate from one sample sequenced in a study of vaccination and CD4 T cells after COVID-19. The time point denotes: late sampling 161 to 241 days after vaccination in three convalescent patients. Specified treatment: approximately nine-day PBMC culture with coronavirus spike peptide pools or control peptides (ViraFEST assay). These TCRs' antigens remain unknown. With the Oncomine TCR Beta short-read assay, DNA from cultured CD4+ T cells was sequenced. TCRdb re-called the PCR reads with MiXCR, one entry per CDR3 protein. The data contain about 22,000 distinct CDR3 sequences, roughly two fifths of them seen just once; the ten biggest clones take up 25% to 30%. The starting material was CD4+ T cells from blood, cultured in vitro, obtained about 7 months after SARS-CoV-2 vaccination. These receptors all come from a human donor who had recovered from COVID-19.

This clonotype was recorded only once. The chain employs TRBV7-2 and TRBJ2-1; the D is unclear. The CDR3 loop spans 15 amino acids. V gave up 3 bases and J gave up 0 bases, with 9 bases separating them. Germline-derived CDR1 and CDR2 are SGHTA and FQGNSA. The CDR3 DNA reads as TGTGCCAGCAGCTTTGAGGAGAGCTCCTACAATGAGCAGTTCTTC. It encodes CASSFEESSYNEQFF.

The V gene is TRBV19, the J gene TRBJ2-7; tentatively, D is TRBD2 (6 bases). V lost 4 bases, J lost 0 bases, and 16 bases lay in between. There are 16 residues in the CDR3. Germline V gene data show CDR1 as LNHDA and CDR2 as SQIVND (reference sequence). CDR3 bases: TGTGCCAGTAGTAAACGCGGGGCTAGGGGCTCCTACGAGCAGTACTTC. It specifies CASSKRGARGSYEQYF.

This clonotype was seen a few times. This chain connects TRBV20-1 to TRBJ2-5, with 7 bases that match TRBD1. Per germline, CDR1 DFQATT and CDR2 SNEGSKA (reference sequence). Germline trimming cut 5 bases from V and 2 bases from J; bases unmatched to any gene: 5. This CDR3 has 13 amino acids. This chain's CDR3 is CSARTGGQETQYF. CDR3 DNA sequence: TGCAGTGCTCGGACAGGAGGTCAAGAGACCCAGTACTTC.

This clonotype is medium-sized. The rearrangement links TRBV15 to TRBJ1-2; weak D call: TRBD1 (5 bases). The CDR3 has 15 residues. CDR1 and CDR2 (germline): LNHNV, YYDKDF (reference sequence). V lost 0 bases to trimming and J lost 3 bases, with 11 bases between them. This chain's CDR3 is CATSRDGGYDYGYTF. CDR3 in DNA: TGTGCCACCAGCAGAGATGGGGGGTATGACTATGGCTACACCTTC.

V gene TRBV4-2 combines with J gene TRBJ1-2; perhaps TRBD1 as D (5 bases). The V and J ends lost 0 bases and 8 bases respectively, with 13 bases between them. Germline CDR1 and CDR2: LGHNA and YNFKEQ. This CDR3 spans 14 amino acids. The CDR3 is CASSQDPGGGGYTF. The CDR3 DNA is TGTGCCAGCAGCCAAGATCCGGGCGGGGGGGGCTACACCTTC.

The genes are TRBV20-1 and TRBJ2-1, with 11 bases identical to TRBD1. The CDR3 is made up of 16 amino acids. CDR1 is DFQATT and CDR2 is SNEGSKA in the germline V gene (reference sequence). V lost 0 bases to trimming and J lost 4 bases; unmatched junction nucleotides: 5. Here the CDR3 reads CSARDFGQGAYNEQFF. The CDR3 nucleotides read TGCAGTGCTAGAGATTTTGGACAGGGGGCGTACAATGAGCAGTTCTTC.

This clonotype has only one observation. The chain carries TRBV9 and TRBJ2-2; D ambiguous. This CDR3 has 14 amino acids. Germline lookup yields CDR1 SGDLS and CDR2 YYNGEE. V lost 3 bases and J 4 bases, leaving 10 bases between the germline ends. The CDR3 region is CASSARSFTGELFF. DNA for the CDR3: TGTGCCAGCAGCGCTAGATCCTTCACCGGGGAGCTGTTTTTT.

This clonotype was counted only a few times. V is TRBV6-1 and J is TRBJ2-3; tentatively, D is TRBD1 (5 bases). Trimming cost V 3 bases and J 6 bases, with 19 bases left between them. This CDR3 has 16 amino acids. Germline CDR1 MNHNS, CDR2 SASEGT. CDR3: CASSERTRFQGDTQYF. As DNA, the CDR3 is TGTGCCAGCAGTGAGAGGACAAGGTTCCAGGGCGATACGCAGTATTTT.

The gene calls are TRBV7-2 and TRBJ2-5; D uncertain. V lost 4 bases and J lost 4, with 10 bases in between. The CDR3 spans 13 residues. Germline CDR1 and CDR2: SGHTA and FQGNSA. CDR3 in amino acids: CASSSGRSETQYF. CDR3 nucleotides: TGTGCCAGCAGCTCAGGACGGTCAGAGACCCAGTACTTC.

V is TRBV10-1 and J is TRBJ1-1, with 10 positions matching TRBD1. Looked up from germline, CDR1 is WNHNN and CDR2 is SYGVQD (reference sequence). CDR3 length: 14 amino acids. After removal of 7 bases from V and 8 bases from J, the junction contained 10 bases not matched to a gene. The CDR3 DNA follows: TGCGCCAGCACACGCGGGACAGGGGTTTTAGAAGCTTTCTTT. Translated, it gives CASTRGTGVLEAFF.

The chain combines TRBV20-1 with TRBJ2-1, with TRBD2 identical over 8 bases. J lost 1 base, V lost 6 bases, and 8 bases had no gene match. CDR3 length equals 15 residues. Per germline, CDR1 DFQATT and CDR2 SNEGSKA (reference sequence). Here the CDR3 reads CSARLSGSSYNEQFF. The CDR3 DNA is TGCAGTGCCAGATTAAGCGGGAGTTCCTACAATGAGCAGTTCTTC.

Here the CDR3 reads CASGPGGLLGYEQYF. The CDR3 DNA follows: TGTGCCAGCGGCCCAGGGGGGCTCTTAGGCTACGAGCAGTACTTC. V gene TRBV12-3 or TRBV12-4 combines with J gene TRBJ2-7; tentatively, D is TRBD1 (7 bases). The CDR3 covers 15 residues. V dropped 8 bases and J dropped 3 bases, with 20 bases sitting between them.

J is TRBJ1-2 and V is TRBV25-1; a weak D match, TRBD1 (5 bases). This CDR3 is 14 amino acids long. The germline V and J ends were trimmed by 5 bases and 5 bases, with 15 bases remaining between them. The germline V gene has CDR1 MGHDK and CDR2 SYGVNS. The CDR3 DNA follows: TGTGCCAGCAGTTGGACACAAACGCCGTATGGCTACACCTTC. The encoded protein is CASSWTQTPYGYTF.

This clonotype was observed a handful of times. This rearrangement joins TRBV19 to TRBJ1-2; 9 nucleotides match TRBD1. CDR3 length equals 15 residues. With 4 bases clipped from V and 3 bases from J, the junction kept 6 bases outside the gene matches. Germline V gene data show CDR1 as LNHDA and CDR2 as SQIVND (reference sequence). CDR3 nucleotide sequence: TGTGCCAGTAGTACTCCGGGACAGGGAGACTATGGCTACACCTTC. It encodes CASSTPGQGDYGYTF.

This rearrangement joins TRBV20-1 to TRBJ2-5; 8 bases line up with TRBD2. The CDR3 contains 16 residues. Per germline, CDR1 DFQATT and CDR2 SNEGSKA (reference sequence). V was clipped by 2 bases and J by 2 bases; unmatched bases: 10. The DNA for the CDR3 is TGCAGTGCTAGACCCTACAAAGCGGGGGTTCAAGAGACCCAGTACTTC. Translating gives CSARPYKAGVQETQYF.

This rearrangement joins TRBV20-1 to TRBJ2-3, with D perhaps given as TRBD1 or TRBD2 (5 bases each). Trimming removed 6 bases at V and 2 bases at J, with 18 bases between. Germline CDR1 and CDR2: DFQATT and SNEGSKA (reference sequence). CDR3 length: 15 residues. CDR3 sequence (DNA): TGCAGTGCCAGGGACCTCGCAACCCTCACAGATACGCAGTATTTT. Protein: CSARDLATLTDTQYF.

As to this clonotype: A junction boundary mismatches the germline segment, possibly from a read error. J is TRBJ1-5 and V is TRBV6-1; D might be TRBD1 (6 bases). The CDR3 totals 16 residues. CDR1 and CDR2 from the germline V gene are MNHNS and SASEGT. CDR3: CASSEAFPGENQPQHF. The CDR3 bases are TGTGCCAGCAGTGAAGCATTCCCAGGGGAGAATCAGCCTCAGCATTTT.

The chain carries TRBV5-1 and TRBJ1-6, with a weak D call TRBD1 (5 bases). This CDR3 has 15 amino acids. Germline V gene lookup returns CDR1 SGHRS and CDR2 YFSETQ. The V end was cut by 0 bases, the J end by 8 bases, with 12 bases between. The CDR3 DNA reads as TGCGCCAGCAGCTTGGCCTTGAGGGGAGATTCACCCCTCCACTTT. Its protein is CASSLALRGDSPLHF. The variable domain in full, with the rest retrieved from reference TRBV5-1 and TRBJ1-6, is KAGVTQTPRYLIKTRGQQVTLSCSPISGHRSVSWYQQTPGQGLQFLFEYFSETQRNKGNFPGRFSGRQFSNSRSEMNVSTLELGDSALYLCASSLALRGDSPLHFGNGTRLTVT.